This paragraph reports one TCR beta chain. The antigen is undetermined. Some clones are missing from TCRdb's copy, which holds only in-frame ones; the method was immunoSEQ multiplex PCR. The sample has 150,000 to 200,000 clones; about 81% are singletons. Germline CDR1 is SGDLS and CDR2 is YYNGEE. The CDR3 is made up of 19 amino acids. Trimming at V came to 3 bases and at J to 0 bases, leaving 15 bases not matched to a gene. These data belong to a study of cytomegalovirus exposure and HLA in healthy donors. About the study: The same platform as the approximately 670 first-cohort repertoires was used for the 120 or so validation repertoires, a later analysis reported.

Study-level findings and limits: It was 150 to 200 TCR beta chains that were listed as cytomegalovirus-associated.

This clonotype originated in a woman aged 30 to 39 in good health and CMV-seronegative. The chain links TRBV9 to TRBJ1-3, with 7 bases matching TRBD1. Sequencing was performed on PBMCs. CDR3 residues: CASSGRTGHPVLSGNTIYF. In nucleotides, the CDR3 is TGTGCCAGCAGCGGGAGGACAGGCCATCCGGTCCTCTCTGGAAACACCATATATTTT.